This TCR beta chain comes out of a study of T cell responses to AZD1222 COVID-19 vaccine. Study-wide findings and caveats: After two AZD1222 doses, spike-specific TCR breadth and depth rose versus day 0.

The CDR3 consists of 15 residues. Trimming removed 0 bases at V and 0 bases at J, with 9 bases between. Germline loops: CDR1 SGHRS, CDR2 YFSETQ. Measured with immunoSEQ multiplex PCR; TCRdb has only the in-frame clones, and not every one. The sample records 180,000 or so clones, over 80% being singletons. A word on this clone: Its target is not known.

The rearrangement links TRBV5-1 to TRBJ1-2; perhaps TRBD1 as D (6 bases). The specimen was peripheral blood, collected 28 days after the second dose of the MenACWY control vaccine. The sequence derives from an adult who received the MenACWY meningococcal vaccine as a control. CDR3 sequence reads: CASSLGGTTNYGYTF. Here the CDR3 DNA reads TGCGCCAGCAGCTTGGGCGGGACAACTAACTATGGCTACACCTTC.